The T cell receptor (beta chain) under discussion was sequenced for a study of shared clonotypes between healthy human individuals. Overall study context: The study used three CD4 naive, three CD4 memory, two CD8 naive and one CD8 memory plate per donor.

Trimming stripped 6 bases from V and 4 bases from J, with 18 bases between. Germline V gene lookup returns CDR1 MNHEY and CDR2 SMNVEV (reference sequence). The CDR3 has 15 residues. Using immunoSEQ multiplex PCR, the repertoire was profiled, and TCRdb retains in-frame clones only, with some absent. This table has millions of clones, approximately 94% appearing once. CD45RO-negative CD8 cells positively selected for CCR7 made up the naive population, which excluded terminally differentiated effector memory CD45RA+ cells. J is TRBJ1-2 and V is TRBV27; D possibly corresponds to TRBD1 (5 bases). The TCR originated in a man younger than 35 in good health. Material for sequencing was naive CD8+ T cells sorted from blood. CDR3 in amino acids: CASRLAGQPLYGYTF. In DNA form, the CDR3 reads TGTGCCAGCAGATTAGCCGGACAACCACTCTATGGCTACACCTTC.